This TCR beta chain was obtained from a study of T cell responses to AZD1222 COVID-19 vaccine. Study observations and caveats: Only 5 or 6 AZD1222 recipients were seropositive at baseline. The donors showed a predominance of white British ancestry and of females, with possible underestimation of clonal diversity. As reported, nearly half of all spike-specific TCRs target variant regions that are unmutated.

TCRdb keeps only in-frame clones here, not all; method: immunoSEQ multiplex PCR. The sample carries 98,000 or so clones, approximately 84% recorded once. There are 12 residues in the CDR3. CDR1 is SNHLY and CDR2 is FYNNEI in the germline V gene. The trim removed 7 bases at V and 6 bases at J, leaving 5 bases unmatched. To note about this clone: Its specificity is unknown.

This TCR was sampled from an adult who received the AZD1222 COVID-19 vaccine. The material was peripheral blood, obtained 28 days after the second AZD1222 dose. V gene TRBV2 combines with J gene TRBJ1-2; 7 nucleotides match TRBD1. The CDR3 spells CASKRQGDGYTF. In DNA, the CDR3 is TGTGCCAGCAAACGACAGGGAGATGGCTACACCTTC.